This T cell receptor (beta chain) was identified during a study of kidney transplant recipient with SARS-CoV-2 infection. TCRdb passed the reads through MiXCR, listing each CDR3 protein once. In the table there are some 220,000 distinct CDR3 sequences, 25% to 30% of which are singletons. This clonotype appeared many times. CDR1 and CDR2 from the germline V gene are SGHAT and FQNNGV. V was shortened by 5 bases and J by 4 bases, with 23 bases between the two germline ends. The CDR3 loop spans 17 amino acids. The sequence derives from a male patient aged 25-45 years who had COVID-19 and was a kidney transplant recipient. A subset of T cells may come from the graft donor. V is TRBV11-2 and J is TRBJ1-2; D call uncertain. The material sequenced was a blood sample, taken at baseline and on roughly day 120 from a kidney transplant recipient. The CDR3 DNA follows: TGTGCCAGCAGCACACGCTCAACAAGCAGAAAGACCTATGGCTACACCTTC. It translates to CASSTRSTSRKTYGYTF.